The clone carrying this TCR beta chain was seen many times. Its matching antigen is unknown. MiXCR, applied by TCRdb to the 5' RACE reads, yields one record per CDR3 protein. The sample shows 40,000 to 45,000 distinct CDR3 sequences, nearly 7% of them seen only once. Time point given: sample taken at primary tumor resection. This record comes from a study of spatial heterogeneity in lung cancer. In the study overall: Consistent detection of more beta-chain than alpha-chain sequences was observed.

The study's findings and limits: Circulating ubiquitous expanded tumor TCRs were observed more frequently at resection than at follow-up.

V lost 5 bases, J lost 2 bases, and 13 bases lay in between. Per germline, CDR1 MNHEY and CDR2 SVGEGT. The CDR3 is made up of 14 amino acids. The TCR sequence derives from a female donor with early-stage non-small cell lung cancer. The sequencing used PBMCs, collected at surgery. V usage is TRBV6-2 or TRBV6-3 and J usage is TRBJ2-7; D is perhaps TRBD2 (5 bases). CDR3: CASSLDWVTYEQYF. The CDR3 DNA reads TGTGCCAGCAGTCTGGACTGGGTCACCTACGAGCAGTACTTC.